What follows are 21 T cell receptor beta chains derived from one specimen sequenced in a study of T cells in tumors after PD-1 blockade. The method was immunoSEQ multiplex PCR; TCRdb's version includes in-frame clones alone and lacks a portion of them. The data contain about 24,000 clones, 70% to 85% of them singletons. The sequencing used PBMCs, collected after anti-PD-1 treatment. The receptor source for this set is a human donor with basal cell carcinoma.

There are a few counts of this clone. This chain uses TRBV20-1 with TRBJ1-5; unclear D gene. This CDR3 contains 11 residues. Germline V gene sequence: CDR1 DFQATT, CDR2 SNEGSKA (reference sequence). Between the trimmed V and J ends, which lost 0 bases and 9 bases, there was a span of 6 bases. Here the CDR3 DNA reads TGCAGTGCTAGAGATCAAGGGCCCCAGCATTTT. It translates to CSARDQGPQHF.

This chain uses TRBV18 with TRBJ1-4, with 9 nucleotides matching TRBD1. The J segment lost 8 bases and the V segment lost 3 bases, leaving 7 bases of the junction unmatched. Germline assignment: CDR1 KGHSH and CDR2 LQKENI. The CDR3 covers 15 residues. The CDR3 coding sequence is TGTGCCAGCTCACCCCCAAACGGACAGGGGGAAAAACTGTTTTTT. Translation gives CASSPPNGQGEKLFF. The whole variable domain, filled in from reference TRBV18 and TRBJ1-4, reads NAGVMQNPRHLVRRRGQEARLRCSPMKGHSHVYWYRQLPEEGLKFMVYLQKENIIDESGMPKERFSAEFPKEGPSILRIQQVVRGDSAAYFCASSPPNGQGEKLFFGSGTQLSVL.

The genes are TRBV30 and TRBJ1-1; D may be TRBD1 (6 bases). CDR3 length: 13 residues. The V end was cut by 4 bases, the J end by 1 base, with 10 bases between. The germline CDR1 and CDR2 sequences are GTSNPN and SVGIG (reference sequence). The CDR3 region is CAWKTGPNTEAFF. The CDR3 nucleotides read TGTGCCTGGAAGACAGGACCGAACACTGAAGCTTTCTTT. Supplemented by reference TRBV30 and TRBJ1-1, the full variable domain reads SQTIHQWPATLVQPVGSPLSLECTVEGTSNPNLYWYRQAAGRGLQLLFYSVGIGQISSEVPQNLSASRPQDRQFILSSKKLLLSDSGFYLCAWKTGPNTEAFFGQGTRLTVV.

This clone has only one observation. V usage is TRBV7-9 and J usage is TRBJ2-3, with TRBD1 identical over 8 bases. The CDR3 consists of 14 residues. CDR1 and CDR2 from the germline V gene are SEHNR and FQNEAQ (reference sequence). The V segment lost 6 bases and the J segment 4 bases; nucleotides outside the gene matches: 6. CDR3 protein: CASSLQGGADTQYF. The DNA of the CDR3 is TGTGCCAGCAGTCTACAGGGGGGCGCAGATACGCAGTATTTT.

J is TRBJ2-2 and V is TRBV19; D might be TRBD1 or TRBD2, each matching 6 bases. Germline V gene data show CDR1 as LNHDA and CDR2 as SQIVND (reference sequence). The CDR3 covers 15 residues. Trimming left V 5 bases short and J 6 bases short, with 16 bases between. In nucleotides, the CDR3 is TGTGCCAGTAGTCCTGCCCCGAGGGGGGCCGGGGAGCTGTTTTTT. This gives the protein CASSPAPRGAGELFF.

The chain recombines TRBV12-3 or TRBV12-4 with TRBJ1-6, with 7 positions matching TRBD1. This CDR3 is 12 amino acids long. J gave up 6 bases and V 8 bases, and 1 base lay outside the gene matches. The CDR3 DNA sequence: TGTGCCAGCCGACAGGGTAATTCACCCCTCCACTTT. It codes for CASRQGNSPLHF.

V and J are TRBV5-6 and TRBJ1-1, with 9 bases lining up with TRBD1. CDR1 and CDR2 from the germline V gene are SGHDT and YYEEEE. The CDR3 totals 17 residues. Trimming took 2 bases from V and 4 from J; bases not matched to a gene: 12. CDR3 amino acids: CASSFPTGGDLGTEAFF. The CDR3 DNA is TGTGCCAGCAGCTTCCCGACAGGGGGGGACCTGGGCACTGAAGCTTTCTTT.

The rearrangement uses TRBV5-5 and TRBJ1-2; a weak D match, TRBD1 (6 bases). V was pared by 1 base and J by 5 bases, with 18 bases between. The CDR3 extends over 16 amino acids. In germline, CDR1 is SGHKS, CDR2 YYEKEE (reference sequence). The CDR3 DNA reads TGTGCCAGCAGCTTGAAAGGGGGACCCACACTTTATGGCTACACCTTC. The encoded protein is CASSLKGGPTLYGYTF.

Turning to this clone: Germline is not matched at one junction end, which may reflect a read error. The chain employs TRBV5-1 and TRBJ1-1; D perhaps matches TRBD1 (6 bases). The V gene's germline CDR1 is SGHRS and CDR2 YFSETQ. The CDR3 loop spans 11 amino acids. This chain's CDR3 is CASRRDTEAFF. In nucleotides, the CDR3 is TGCGCCAGCAGGCGGGACACCGAAGCTTTCTTT.

The V gene is TRBV7-9, the J gene TRBJ1-4; D gene unclear. This CDR3 has 14 residues. CDR1 is SEHNR and CDR2 is FQNEAQ in the germline V gene (reference sequence). V shed 5 bases and J shed 3 bases, with 10 bases lying between them. CDR3 bases: TGTGCCAGCAGCGAAGGGTTCTCTAATGAAAAACTGTTTTTT. Its translation is CASSEGFSNEKLFF.

The rearrangement joins TRBV3-1 (or the pseudogene TRBV3-2) to TRBJ1-6, with 8 bases aligning to TRBD1. J lost 10 bases, V lost 8 bases, and 10 bases had no gene match. The CDR3 extends over 14 amino acids. Germline-derived CDR1 and CDR2 are LGHDT and YNNKEL (reference sequence). CDR3 nucleotides: TGTGCCAGCCAAGCGTCAGGGGGCTTATCACCCCTCCACTTT. Its translation is CASQASGGLSPLHF.

J is TRBJ2-3 and V is TRBV5-8; TRBD2 aligns across 7 bases. The length of the CDR3 is 17 residues. V lost 5 bases and J lost 1; bases outside the gene matches: 13. Germline V gene sequence: CDR1 SGHTS, CDR2 YDEGEE. CDR3 nucleotides: TGTGCCAGCAGGGCCGGGGTAGCGGGTATCGGCACAGATACGCAGTATTTT. Protein: CASRAGVAGIGTDTQYF.

Worth noting for this clone: The junction differs from germline at one of its ends, possibly a read error. CDR3 sequence reads: CASSSLAGGSKDTQYF. The CDR3 nucleotides are TGTGCCAGTAGTAGCCTAGCGGGGGGGAGCAAAGATACGCAGTATTTT. The V gene is TRBV19, the J gene TRBJ2-3; 12 nucleotides match TRBD2. This CDR3 region has 16 residues. Per germline, CDR1 LNHDA and CDR2 SQIVND (reference sequence).

The rearrangement links TRBV5-1 to TRBJ2-5; 7 bases fit TRBD1. CDR3 size: 17 residues. The J segment lost 1 base and the V segment lost 5 bases, leaving 14 bases of the junction unmatched. Germline CDR1 and CDR2: SGHRS and YFSETQ. CDR3 nucleotide sequence: TGCGCCAGCAGGAAACAGGGGCCAATCCCTATCCAAGAGACCCAGTACTTC. Translated, it gives CASRKQGPIPIQETQYF. Supplemented by reference TRBV5-1 and TRBJ2-5, the full variable domain reads KAGVTQTPRYLIKTRGQQVTLSCSPISGHRSVSWYQQTPGQGLQFLFEYFSETQRNKGNFPGRFSGRQFSNSRSEMNVSTLELGDSALYLCASRKQGPIPIQETQYFGPGTRLLVL.

V usage is TRBV6-5 and J usage is TRBJ2-5; 13 nucleotides agree with TRBD2. The germline V gene has CDR1 MNHEY and CDR2 SVGAGI. V was clipped by 7 bases and J by 6 bases; unmatched bases: 8. The CDR3 runs 15 residues. The CDR3 DNA follows: TGTGCCAGCATTATCGGGACTAGCGGGGTTAAGACCCAGTACTTC. As protein: CASIIGTSGVKTQYF.

J is TRBJ1-1 and V is TRBV14, with D perhaps matching TRBD1 (5 bases). Trimming stripped 2 bases from V and 2 bases from J, with 9 bases between. The CDR3 consists of 14 residues. Looked up from germline, CDR1 is SGHDN and CDR2 is FVKESK. The CDR3 spells CASSQLRVNTEAFF. CDR3 DNA sequence: TGTGCCAGCAGCCAACTCAGGGTTAACACTGAAGCTTTCTTT.

The chain has TRBV13 and TRBJ1-1; D is possibly TRBD1 (5 bases). The CDR3 runs 17 residues. Deletions cut 3 bases from V and 2 bases from J, with 19 bases between. Germline V gives CDR1 PRHDT, CDR2 FYEKMQ (reference sequence). Here the CDR3 DNA reads TGTGCCAGCAGCTTCCAAGTCGGGGGTGCCACTAACACTGAAGCTTTCTTT. Its protein product is CASSFQVGGATNTEAFF.

This chain links TRBV5-4 with TRBJ2-1, with TRBD2 matching 8 bases. Germline trimming cut 4 bases from V and 6 bases from J; bases unmatched to any gene: 6. The CDR3 spans 14 residues. The germline gives CDR1 SGHNT, CDR2 YYREEE (reference sequence). CDR3 in amino acids: CASSLLGLVNEQFF. As DNA, the CDR3 is TGTGCCAGCAGCCTGCTGGGACTAGTCAATGAGCAGTTCTTC.

This clone was seen only once. V is TRBV5-4 and J is TRBJ2-7, with 10 bases aligning to TRBD2. V lost 6 bases, J lost 1 base, and 10 bases stayed unmatched. The length of the CDR3 is 16 residues. CDR1 is SGHNT and CDR2 is YYREEE in the germline V gene (reference sequence). CDR3 nucleotide sequence: TGTGCCAGCAAAAGCGGGGGGGGATGGAGTTCCTACGAGCAGTACTTC. Translation gives CASKSGGGWSSYEQYF. Drawing the rest from reference TRBV5-4 and TRBJ2-7, the complete variable domain is ETGVTQSPTHLIKTRGQQVTLRCSSQSGHNTVSWYQQALGQGPQFIFQYYREEENGRGNFPPRFSGLQFPNYSSELNVNALELDDSALYLCASKSGGGWSSYEQYFGPGTRLTVT.

By share, this clone ranks as medium-sized. This chain links TRBV28 with TRBJ2-3, with TRBD1 matching over 7 bases. Germline CDR1 and CDR2: MDHEN and SYDVKM. This CDR3 spans 16 amino acids. The V and J ends lost 2 bases and 2 bases, in that order; junction bases with no gene match: 7. The CDR3 DNA is TGTGCCAGCAGTTTAATTGGCAGGGGGTCCACAGATACGCAGTATTTT. Translation: CASSLIGRGSTDTQYF. The full variable domain, rest sourced from reference TRBV28 and TRBJ2-3, is DVKVTQSSRYLVKRTGEKVFLECVQDMDHENMFWYRQDPGLGLRLIYFSYDVKMKEKGDIPEGYSVSREKKERFSLILESASTNQTSMYLCASSLIGRGSTDTQYFGPGTRLTVL.

The chain is built from TRBV27 and TRBJ2-7, with D tentatively TRBD2 (6 bases). The CDR3 consists of 15 residues. V dropped 5 bases and J dropped 7 bases, with 21 bases sitting between them. The germline V gene has CDR1 MNHEY and CDR2 SMNVEV (reference sequence). CDR3 DNA: TGTGCCAGCAGTCCACTTTCGGCAGCTGCGGGGGAGCAGTACTTC. It specifies CASSPLSAAAGEQYF.